The sequence of this T cell receptor beta chain was determined in a study of radiotherapy plus CTLA-4 blockade in lung cancer. V was trimmed by 1 base and J by 0 bases, leaving 8 bases between them. Per germline, CDR1 SGHRS and CDR2 YFSETQ. The CDR3 spans 14 residues. Findings and limits, study-wide: In blood, tumor-derived TCR clones expanded after radiotherapy plus ipilimumab.

Sequencing was performed with immunoSEQ multiplex PCR; in TCRdb, only in-frame clones are kept and a portion is missing. There are roughly 50,000 clones in the sample; less than 85% occur only once, and roughly 11% lies in the top ten. Of note for this clone: Antigen unknown.

The study gave focal radiation plus ipilimumab CTLA-4 blockade to patients with chemo-refractory metastatic non-small-cell lung cancer. This receptor was obtained from a human donor with non-small cell lung cancer who had stable disease on radiotherapy plus ipilimumab. This material consisted of peripheral blood, taken from a patient treated with radiotherapy plus ipilimumab. V is TRBV5-1 and J is TRBJ2-7; D may be TRBD1 (5 bases). Written as DNA, the CDR3 is TGCGCCAGCAGCTTGTCGGACAACTCCTACGAGCAGTACGTC. Translation: CASSLSDNSYEQYV.